This T cell receptor beta chain was recovered during a study of blood T cell repertoires in COVID-19. Study in general: Samples came from the United States, Italy and Spain, spanning acute and convalescent COVID-19.

CDR3 length: 14 amino acids. Trimming took 3 bases from V and 4 from J, leaving 12 bases between them. Germline CDR1 and CDR2: KGHSH and LQKENI. Source study methods: From reference gene primer amplification, estimates of nucleated cell counts were derived. Generated by immunoSEQ multiplex PCR, the TCRdb table keeps only in-frame clones and is missing some. D and trimming come from the DNA, and the V and J calls and clone size come from that table. Of about 94,000 clones listed, about four fifths are singletons. The chain links TRBV18 to TRBJ1-2; unclear D gene. The sequencing input was peripheral blood. The receptor was derived from a human donor in a cohort sampled during active COVID-19. This chain's CDR3 is CASSPDTGSYGYTF. Written as DNA, the CDR3 is TGTGCCAGCTCACCCGACACGGGGTCCTATGGCTACACCTTC.